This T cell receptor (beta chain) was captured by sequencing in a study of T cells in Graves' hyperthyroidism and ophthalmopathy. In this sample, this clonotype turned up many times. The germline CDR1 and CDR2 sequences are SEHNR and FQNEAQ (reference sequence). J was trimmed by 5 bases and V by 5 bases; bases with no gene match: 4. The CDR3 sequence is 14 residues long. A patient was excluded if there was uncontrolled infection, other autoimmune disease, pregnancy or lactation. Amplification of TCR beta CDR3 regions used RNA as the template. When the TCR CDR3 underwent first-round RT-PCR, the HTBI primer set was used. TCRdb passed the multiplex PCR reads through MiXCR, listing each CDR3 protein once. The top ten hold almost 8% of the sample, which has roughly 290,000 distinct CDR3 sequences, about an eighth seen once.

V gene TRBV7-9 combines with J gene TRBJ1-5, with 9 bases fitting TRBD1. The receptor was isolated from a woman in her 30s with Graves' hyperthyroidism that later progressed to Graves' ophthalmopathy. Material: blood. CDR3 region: CASSEGQGDQPQHF. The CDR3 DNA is TGTGCCAGCAGCGAGGGACAGGGCGATCAGCCCCAGCATTTT.